This T cell receptor beta chain appears in the sequencing data of a study of OX40 agonist ivuxolimab in advanced cancers. Study-wide background: An agonistic human IgG2 monoclonal antibody against OX40 (CD134) was given. Dose-escalation subjects each had hepatocellular carcinoma, melanoma, renal cell or head and neck cancer. General study results and limits: At 0.1 to 3.0 mg/kg and by week 6, clonal expansion occurred in CD4+ and CD8+ blood T cells. Specificity for antigen went undetermined in the expanded peripheral T cells.

Generated by immunoSEQ multiplex PCR, the TCRdb table keeps only in-frame clones and is missing some. Seen here are 70,000 or so clones, more than 75% observed once, and the top ten hold 5% to 6.5%. This CDR3 has 13 amino acids. CDR1 SQVTM and CDR2 ANQGSEA come from the germline V gene. The V and J ends lost 5 bases and 7 bases, in that order; junction bases with no gene match: 8. Comment on this clone: Its antigen is currently unknown.

This clonotype was sampled from an adult with an advanced solid tumor such as melanoma, head and neck, liver or kidney cancer. The J gene is TRBJ2-4, the V gene TRBV29-1; 7 bases agree with TRBD1. The sample was CD4+ or CD8+ T cells sorted from blood, taken in a trial of the OX40 agonist ivuxolimab. The CDR3 region is CSVRTQGENIQYF. In DNA, the CDR3 is TGCAGCGTTAGGACTCAGGGGGAGAACATTCAGTACTTC. The variable domain in full, completed from reference TRBV29-1 and TRBJ2-4, reads SAVISQKPSRDICQRGTSLTIQCQVDSQVTMMFWYRQQPGQSLTLIATANQGSEATYESGFVIDKFPISRPNLTFSTLTVSNMSPEDSSIYLCSVRTQGENIQYFGAGTRLSVL.